Below are 10 T cell receptor beta chains sequenced from a single sample in a study of blood T cell repertoires in COVID-19. Measured with immunoSEQ multiplex PCR; TCRdb has only the in-frame clones, and not every one. The data contain more than 110,000 clones, approximately 90% of them singletons. Sequenced input: peripheral blood. Receptors originate from a man aged 55-75 years with active or convalescent COVID-19.

This chain links TRBV24-1 with TRBJ2-3; 10 bases fit TRBD1. Trimming removed 4 bases from V and 3 bases from J; junction bases left unmatched: 6. The CDR3 is made up of 16 amino acids. In germline, CDR1 is KGHDR, CDR2 SFDVKD. The CDR3 DNA is TGTGCCACCAGTGACCGACGACAGGGGGCTACAGATACGCAGTATTTT. It specifies CATSDRRQGATDTQYF.

The chain joins TRBV19 to TRBJ2-7; TRBD1 matches at 8 bases. The CDR3 totals 15 residues. Germline CDR1 and CDR2: LNHDA and SQIVND (reference sequence). With 6 bases clipped from V and 1 base from J, the junction kept 8 bases outside the gene matches. CDR3 region: CASRDPGGPSYEQYF. CDR3 nucleotide sequence: TGTGCCAGTAGAGATCCAGGGGGCCCATCCTACGAGCAGTACTTC.

Here the CDR3 reads CASSTFSGPSREQYF. The CDR3 coding sequence is TGTGCCAGCAGCACCTTTAGCGGGCCGTCTAGGGAGCAGTACTTC. The chain has TRBV21-1 and TRBJ2-7; TRBD2 is the table's D call, not checked against the DNA. TRBV21-1 counts as a pseudogene. The CDR3 is 15 residues long.

The chain couples TRBV5-6 to TRBJ2-2, with 10 bases fitting TRBD2. Germline V gene lookup returns CDR1 SGHDT and CDR2 YYEEEE. J was trimmed by 6 bases and V by 0 bases; bases with no gene match: 2. This CDR3 comprises 15 residues. The CDR3 is CASSLGLAGAGELFF. CDR3 bases: TGTGCCAGCAGCTTGGGGCTAGCGGGAGCCGGGGAGCTGTTTTTT. Combining the CDR3 with reference TRBV5-6 and TRBJ2-2 gives the whole variable domain DAGVTQSPTHLIKTRGQQVTLRCSPKSGHDTVSWYQQALGQGPQFIFQYYEEEERQRGNFPDRFSGHQFPNYSSELNVNALLLGDSALYLCASSLGLAGAGELFFGEGSRLTVL.

In this sample, this clone turned up once. This chain joins TRBV5-1 and TRBJ2-3; TRBD2 agrees at 10 bases. Germline CDR1 SGHRS, CDR2 YFSETQ. The V gene end was trimmed by 3 bases and the J gene end by 6 bases; junction bases not matched to a gene: 13. This CDR3 contains 17 residues. Here the CDR3 DNA reads TGCGCCAGCAGCTCATCCTCTAGCGGGAGTTGGTCGGATACGCAGTATTTT. Translating it yields CASSSSSSGSWSDTQYF.

The V and J genes are TRBV4-1 and TRBJ2-1; 8 nucleotides agree with TRBD1. Per germline, CDR1 MGHRA and CDR2 YSYEKL. Losses at the gene ends were 1 base for V and 6 bases for J; bases not matched to a gene: 5. The CDR3 length is 15 residues. The DNA for the CDR3 is TGCGCCAGCAGCCAAGTTTGGACAGGGTTCAATGAGCAGTTCTTC. It specifies CASSQVWTGFNEQFF.

The chain is built from TRBV24-1 and TRBJ2-3; 9 nucleotides agree with TRBD1. Germline V gene sequence: CDR1 KGHDR, CDR2 SFDVKD. The CDR3 has 18 residues. The V gene end was trimmed by 3 bases and the J gene end by 5 bases; junction bases not matched to a gene: 14. As DNA, the CDR3 is TGTGCCACCAGTGATCCCGGGACAGGGAGGGGTCGTATAGATACGCAGTATTTT. Protein: CATSDPGTGRGRIDTQYF.

This chain joins TRBV30 and TRBJ1-3; tentatively, D is TRBD1 (5 bases). Trimming shortened V by 6 bases and J by 0 bases, and 6 bases separated the two germline ends. The CDR3 length is 12 residues. Germline lookup yields CDR1 GTSNPN and CDR2 SVGIG (reference sequence). The CDR3 DNA reads TGTGCCTGTGACAGCTCTGGAAACACCATATATTTT. Translating it yields CACDSSGNTIYF.

The chain joins TRBV2 to TRBJ2-2, with D unresolved. With 6 bases removed from V and 1 base from J, the gap between germline ends came to 12 bases. Germline loops: CDR1 SNHLY, CDR2 FYNNEI. This CDR3 has 15 amino acids. The CDR3 nucleotides are TGTGCCAGCAGCGCAGGTCTTGGGAACACCGGGGAGCTGTTTTTT. Its translation: CASSAGLGNTGELFF.

V and J are TRBV9 and TRBJ2-1; 9 positions match TRBD2. The germline V gene encodes CDR1 SGDLS and CDR2 YYNGEE. The CDR3 contains 16 residues. Trimming removed 0 bases from V and 6 bases from J; junction bases left unmatched: 7. CDR3 in amino acids: CASSVAGLAGLNEQFF. The CDR3 DNA sequence: TGTGCCAGCAGCGTAGCGGGGCTAGCGGGGCTCAATGAGCAGTTCTTC. The complete variable domain, with remaining parts taken from reference TRBV9 and TRBJ2-1, reads DSGVTQTPKHLITATGQRVTLRCSPRSGDLSVYWYQQSLDQGLQFLIQYYNGEERAKGNILERFSAQQFPDLHSELNLSSLELGDSALYFCASSVAGLAGLNEQFFGPGTRLTVL.